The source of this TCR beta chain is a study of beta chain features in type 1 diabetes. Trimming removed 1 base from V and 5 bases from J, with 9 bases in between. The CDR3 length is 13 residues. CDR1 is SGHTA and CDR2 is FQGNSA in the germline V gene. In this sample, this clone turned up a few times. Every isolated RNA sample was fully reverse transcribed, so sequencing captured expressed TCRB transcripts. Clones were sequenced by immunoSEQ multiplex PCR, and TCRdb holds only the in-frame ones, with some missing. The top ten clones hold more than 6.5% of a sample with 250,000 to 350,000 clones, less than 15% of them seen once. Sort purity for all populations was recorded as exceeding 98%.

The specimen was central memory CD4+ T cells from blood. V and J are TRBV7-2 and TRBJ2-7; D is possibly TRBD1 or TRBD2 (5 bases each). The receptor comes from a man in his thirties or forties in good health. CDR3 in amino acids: CASSLVQGDEQYF. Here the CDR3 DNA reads TGTGCCAGCAGCTTAGTGCAGGGAGACGAGCAGTACTTC. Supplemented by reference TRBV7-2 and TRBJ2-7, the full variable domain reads GAGVSQSPSNKVTEKGKDVELRCDPISGHTALYWYRQSLGQGLEFLIYFQGNSAPDKSGLPSDRFSAERTGGSVSTLTIQRTQQEDSAVYLCASSLVQGDEQYFGPGTRLTVT.